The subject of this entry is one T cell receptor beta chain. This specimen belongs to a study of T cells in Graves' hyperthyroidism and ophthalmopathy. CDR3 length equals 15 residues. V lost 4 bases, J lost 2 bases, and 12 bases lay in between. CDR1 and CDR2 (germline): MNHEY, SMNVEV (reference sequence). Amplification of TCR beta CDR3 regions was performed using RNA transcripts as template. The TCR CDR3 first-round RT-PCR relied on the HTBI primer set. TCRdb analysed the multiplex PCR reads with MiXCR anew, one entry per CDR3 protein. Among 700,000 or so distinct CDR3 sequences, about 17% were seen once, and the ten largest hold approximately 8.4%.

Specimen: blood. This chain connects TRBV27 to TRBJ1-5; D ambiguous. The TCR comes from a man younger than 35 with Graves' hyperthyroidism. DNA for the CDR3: TGTGCCAGCAGTTCGGCAGGAAAGGGCAATCAGCCCCAGCATTTT. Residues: CASSSAGKGNQPQHF.